This T cell receptor beta chain originates from a study of regulatory T cells in long-lasting Graves disease. Time point reported: newly diagnosed GD, antithyroid drugs for less than 3 months. From RNA extracted from PBMCs, the TCR library was made. This clonotype was observed many times. Its antigen is unknown. Study findings and constraints: Thyroid tissue went unstudied; only peripheral blood was examined. Segments TRBV28, TRBJ1-2 and TRBJ2-5 showed preferential usage in persistent disease.

In building TCR beta libraries, iRepertoire HTBI primers were used together with Arm-PCR of CDR3 regions. TCRdb reprocessed the multiplex PCR reads with MiXCR, giving one entry per CDR3 protein. Among 410,000 or so distinct CDR3 sequences, more than 12% were seen once, and the ten largest hold approximately 15%. Germline loops: CDR1 MDHEN, CDR2 SYDVKM. The CDR3 sequence is 17 residues long. The V and J ends lost 6 bases and 0 bases, in that order; junction bases with no gene match: 12. This sample also belongs to another study, concerning T cells in Graves' hyperthyroidism and ophthalmopathy.

The sample consisted of peripheral blood mononuclear cells (PBMCs), taken at new diagnosis, from a patient treated with antithyroid drugs. J is TRBJ2-3 and V is TRBV28; TRBD2 aligns across 7 bases. The source of this sequence is a woman aged 25 to 39 with Graves disease. This chain's CDR3 is CASRLPVAGSSTDTQYF. The CDR3 DNA reads TGTGCCAGCAGGTTGCCCGTAGCGGGTTCTAGCACAGATACGCAGTATTTT.